This T cell receptor beta chain is drawn from a study of identical twins. On this clonotype: Its antigen is not known.

Study conclusions and caveats: The presence of invariant MAIT and iNKT cells could partly confound analyses of zero-insertion sequences. Reduced insertions were recorded for abundant cord blood beta clonotypes, with no such pattern in memory repertoires.

The V gene's germline CDR1 is SGHDT and CDR2 YYEEEE. This CDR3 spans 14 amino acids. The ends were cut back, 6 bases at V and 10 bases at J, with 22 bases in the middle. TCRdb used MiXCR to reprocess the 5' RACE reads, holding one entry per CDR3 protein. The table lists approximately 1.8 million distinct CDR3 sequences, roughly a third of them singletons. The clonotype was recovered from a newborn girl in good health. The genes are TRBV5-6 and TRBJ1-1, with D possibly TRBD1 on 5 matching bases. Sequencing was performed on cord blood. DNA for the CDR3: TGTGCCAGCACCCCCTCAGGAGGGGCGATAGGAGCTTTCTTT. Its translation is CASTPSGGAIGAFF. Complete variable domain (other parts from reference TRBV5-6 and TRBJ1-1): DAGVTQSPTHLIKTRGQQVTLRCSPKSGHDTVSWYQQALGQGPQFIFQYYEEEERQRGNFPDRFSGHQFPNYSSELNVNALLLGDSALYLCASTPSGGAIGAFFGQGTRLTVV.